These 9 T cell receptor beta chains share one sample of origin, sequenced in a study of T cell repertoires in cytomegalovirus infection. TCRdb redid the calling of the reads with MiXCR, one entry per CDR3 protein. The sample records fewer than 200,000 distinct CDR3 sequences, around 15% being singletons. Sequenced material: PBMCs. All receptors come from a human donor in good health (CMV status not recorded). Some clones in this sample may be carry-over from other donors' samples.

This clonotype was counted ten times or more. The chain is built from TRBV19 and TRBJ2-1; 8 nucleotides match TRBD1. Germline CDR1 is LNHDA and CDR2 is SQIVND (reference sequence). The CDR3 runs 13 residues. J lost 10 bases, V lost 5 bases, and 7 bases had no gene match. CDR3 coding DNA: TGTGCCAGTAGTCCACGGACAGGGCGCGAGCAGTTCTTC. Its translation is CASSPRTGREQFF.

The chain has TRBV28 and TRBJ1-1; D uncertain. The CDR3 extends over 15 amino acids. Between the trimmed V and J ends, which lost 5 bases and 6 bases, there was a span of 19 bases. Looked up from germline, CDR1 is MDHEN and CDR2 is SYDVKM. The CDR3 region is CASSPLRGRGAEAFF. CDR3 DNA: TGTGCCAGCAGTCCCCTTAGAGGGAGAGGTGCTGAAGCTTTCTTT.

In its sample, this clonotype was seen a few times. This chain joins TRBV27 and TRBJ1-1; D perhaps matches TRBD1 (6 bases). V was pared by 4 bases and J by 6 bases, with 18 bases between. CDR3 length: 15 amino acids. CDR1 is MNHEY and CDR2 is SMNVEV in the germline V gene (reference sequence). The DNA of the CDR3 is TGTGCCAGCAGTTCTGTCAGGGGTCTGGGCCCTGAAGCTTTCTTT. Translated: CASSSVRGLGPEAFF.

The chain employs TRBV5-1 and TRBJ1-5, with D possibly being TRBD1 (5 bases). CDR3 length: 15 residues. V lost 0 bases, J lost 1 base, and 8 bases lay in between. Germline V gene sequence: CDR1 SGHRS, CDR2 YFSETQ. CDR3 amino acids: CASSLEGDSNQPQHF. CDR3 nucleotides: TGCGCCAGCAGCTTGGAAGGGGACAGCAATCAGCCCCAGCATTTT.

The V and J genes are TRBV5-3 and TRBJ1-5, with D unclear. TRBV5-3 counts as an open reading frame of uncertain function. Trimming left V 8 bases short and J 0 bases short, with 21 bases between. The CDR3 consists of 17 residues. This chain's CDR3 is CASSLGGWQDSNQPQHF. The CDR3 region has the DNA TGTGCCAGCAGCCTTGGAGGTTGGCAGGATAGCAATCAGCCCCAGCATTTT.

This clonotype was observed at least ten times. The chain combines TRBV7-2 with TRBJ1-1; D possibly corresponds to TRBD1 (6 bases). This CDR3 is 12 amino acids long. V was trimmed by 2 bases and J by 7 bases, leaving 8 bases between them. CDR1 is SGHTA, CDR2 FQGNSA, per germline. DNA of the CDR3: TGTGCCAGCAGCTTATTAGGGGGTGAAGCTTTCTTT. Translation gives CASSLLGGEAFF.

This clonotype appeared a few times. This chain connects TRBV5-1 to TRBJ2-1; possibly TRBD1 or TRBD2 for D (5 bases each). V shed 4 bases and J shed 0 bases, with 23 bases lying between them. The CDR3 totals 19 residues. The germline V gene has CDR1 SGHRS and CDR2 YFSETQ. CDR3 sequence: CASSRAWDRPLSSYNEQFF. The CDR3, as DNA: TGCGCCAGCAGCCGCGCATGGGACCGCCCGCTGAGCTCCTACAATGAGCAGTTCTTC.

This clonotype came up a few times. The chain carries TRBV20-1 and TRBJ1-6, with D possibly matching TRBD1 (5 bases). Per germline, CDR1 DFQATT and CDR2 SNEGSKA (reference sequence). The CDR3 is made up of 15 amino acids. V lost 1 base and J 4 bases, leaving 11 bases between the germline ends. In nucleotides, the CDR3 is TGCAGTGCTAGAGGGGAGACAGCGTATAATTCACCCCTCCACTTT. Its protein product is CSARGETAYNSPLHF.

This clonotype was counted at least ten times. This sequence joins TRBV28 and TRBJ1-2; D perhaps matches TRBD1 (5 bases). V gave up 4 bases and J gave up 7 bases, with 7 bases separating them. Germline lookup yields CDR1 MDHEN and CDR2 SYDVKM. The CDR3 consists of 11 residues. The CDR3 is CASSSRGGYTF. In DNA, the CDR3 is TGTGCCAGCAGTTCGAGGGGTGGCTACACCTTC.